The 14 T cell receptor beta chains below were found in one sample sequenced in a study of early T cells in non-severe SARS-CoV-2 infection. TCRdb redid the calling of the 5' RACE reads with MiXCR, one entry per CDR3 protein. The data show approximately 69,000 distinct CDR3 sequences, with around 11% seen just once and 5% to 6.5% held by the top ten. What was sequenced was whole blood. The receptors were gathered from an adult who was a healthcare worker with PCR-confirmed SARS-CoV-2 infection or an uninfected control (not recorded which).

This clonotype was seen more than once but under ten times. The chain is built from TRBV10-3 and TRBJ2-7, with 11 bases matching TRBD1. The CDR3 totals 16 residues. CDR1 and CDR2 from the germline V gene are ENHRY and SYGVKD. After removal of 10 bases from V and 3 bases from J, the junction contained 14 bases not matched to a gene. CDR3 DNA sequence: TGTGCCACGTCCGGGACAGGGGGTAAGGCTGGCTACGAGCAGTACTTC. Protein product: CATSGTGGKAGYEQYF.

The genes are TRBV10-1 and TRBJ2-7; D could derive from TRBD1 or TRBD2 (5 bases each). Trimming stripped 3 bases from V and 5 bases from J, with 11 bases between. There are 13 residues in the CDR3. Per the germline V gene, CDR1 is WNHNN and CDR2 is SYGVQD (reference sequence). The CDR3 sequence is CASSEAGDHEQYF. DNA for the CDR3: TGCGCCAGCAGTGAAGCCGGGGACCACGAGCAGTACTTC.

This clonotype was counted ten times or more. V usage is TRBV2 and J usage is TRBJ1-5, with D possibly matching TRBD1 (6 bases). V lost 6 bases, J lost 1 base, and 10 bases lay in between. CDR3 length: 14 amino acids. Germline lookup yields CDR1 SNHLY and CDR2 FYNNEI. As DNA, the CDR3 is TGTGCCAGCAGACAGGGCCTAAGCAATCAGCCCCAGCATTTT. Amino acids: CASRQGLSNQPQHF.

This clonotype has only a few counts. The chain uses TRBV11-3 and TRBJ2-5, with D possibly TRBD2 on 7 matching bases. This CDR3 has 14 residues. Germline lookup yields CDR1 SGHNT and CDR2 YENEEA. Trimming cost V 5 bases and J 1 base, with 11 bases left between them. The CDR3 DNA sequence: TGTGCCAGCAGCACCGGGGGGCCCCAAGAGACCCAGTACTTC. Its protein product is CASSTGGPQETQYF. Drawing the rest from reference TRBV11-3 and TRBJ2-5, the complete variable domain is EAGVVQSPRYKIIEKKQPVAFWCNPISGHNTLYWYLQNLGQGPELLIRYENEEAVDDSQLPKDRFSAERLKGVDSTLKIQPAELGDSAVYLCASSTGGPQETQYFGPGTRLLVL.

The chain employs TRBV6-6 and TRBJ2-5; D call uncertain. Trimming cost V 0 bases and J 5 bases, with 4 bases left between them. Germline values: CDR1 MNHNY, CDR2 SVGAGI (reference sequence). This CDR3 is built from 12 residues. CDR3 nucleotide sequence: TGTGCCAGCAGTTACTCTGGGGAGACCCAGTACTTC. The encoded protein is CASSYSGETQYF.

Comment on this clonotype: At one end, the junction sequence differs from germline, possibly due to a read error. The chain employs TRBV5-1 and TRBJ1-6; maybe TRBD1 (6 bases). The CDR3 contains 14 residues. Germline lookup yields CDR1 SGHRS and CDR2 YFSETQ. CDR3 residues: CASSPGQRDSPLHF. The CDR3 DNA reads TGCGCCAGCAGCCCGGGACAAAGGGATTCACCCCTCCATTTT.

The genes are TRBV5-1 and TRBJ1-2; no reliable D call. The CDR3 spans 14 residues. Trimming left V 4 bases short and J 5 bases short, with 15 bases between. CDR1 is SGHRS, CDR2 YFSETQ, per germline. DNA of the CDR3: TGCGCCAGCAGCCGTGTGGGTAGAGGATATGGCTACACCTTC. This codes for CASSRVGRGYGYTF.

This clonotype was seen at least ten times. This CDR3 is CASSWAGTDTQYF. In nucleotides, the CDR3 is TGTGCCAGCAGTTGGGCGGGCACAGATACGCAGTATTTT. This chain links TRBV12-3 or TRBV12-4 with TRBJ2-3, with D hard to call. With 4 bases removed from V and 1 base from J, the gap between germline ends came to 6 bases. This CDR3 has 13 residues.

This clonotype was seen repeatedly, ten times or more. The rearrangement links TRBV20-1 to TRBJ1-1, with no clear D. Trimming stripped 0 bases from V and 6 bases from J, with 14 bases between. This CDR3 region has 14 residues. Looked up from germline, CDR1 is DFQATT and CDR2 is SNEGSKA (reference sequence). The CDR3 nucleotides are TGCAGTGCTAGAGATGGCGGGCACCCCGCTGAAGCTTTCTTT. It codes for CSARDGGHPAEAFF.

This clonotype occurred a few times. The J gene is TRBJ2-7, the V gene TRBV29-1, with D maybe TRBD1 (5 bases). Germline lookup yields CDR1 SQVTM and CDR2 ANQGSEA. The CDR3 loop spans 13 amino acids. The V gene lost 3 bases and the J gene lost 3 bases, with 12 bases spanning the gap. CDR3 in DNA: TGCAGCGTTGACCCAGGGCAGGGCTACGAGCAGTACTTC. Translating gives CSVDPGQGYEQYF.

As to this clonotype: A much more abundant neighbour one base away suggests this may be a read error. V is TRBV2 and J is TRBJ2-3, with D unresolved. V was cut by 4 bases and J by 5 bases, with 7 bases left in between. This CDR3 is built from 12 residues. Germline V CDR1 and CDR2: SNHLY, FYNNEI. CDR3 bases: TGTGCCAGCAGTGTAGAGAGAGATACGCAGTATTTT. Protein: CASSVERDTQYF.

This clonotype appeared many times. This sequence joins TRBV10-3 and TRBJ2-2; the D is unclear. V was pared by 2 bases and J by 1 base, with 11 bases between. The CDR3 has 16 residues. Per the germline V gene, CDR1 is ENHRY and CDR2 is SYGVKD. The CDR3: CAISEPGRVNTGELFF. CDR3 DNA sequence: TGTGCCATCAGTGAGCCTGGCAGAGTGAACACCGGGGAGCTGTTTTTT.

This chain joins TRBV2 and TRBJ2-6; D is unresolved. The germline V gene has CDR1 SNHLY and CDR2 FYNNEI. The CDR3 sequence is 14 residues long. Trimming removed 3 bases from V and 4 bases from J, with 7 bases in between. CDR3 sequence (DNA): TGTGCCAGCAGTGAGGTTGCCGGGGCCAACGTCCTGACTTTC. Translating it yields CASSEVAGANVLTF.

This clonotype was recorded a few times. This chain joins TRBV19 and TRBJ2-3; no clear D gene. CDR3 length: 14 amino acids. Germline CDR1 reads LNHDA; CDR2 reads SQIVND (reference sequence). Trimming pared 3 bases from V and 4 bases from J, leaving 11 bases between. The CDR3 reads CASSILGIADTQYF. In nucleotides, the CDR3 is TGTGCCAGTAGTATTTTGGGGATCGCAGATACGCAGTATTTT.